The 31 T cell receptor beta chains in this list originate from one sample, sequenced in a study of shared clonotypes between healthy human individuals. The table came from immunoSEQ multiplex PCR; TCRdb's copy has only in-frame clones and leaves some out. The sample lists over a million clones; around 78% were seen once. Input material: memory CD4+ T cells from PBMCs. Subset described: CD45RA-negative fraction. The receptors were gathered from a man aged 18 to 30 in good health. Some clones in this sample may be carry-over from other donors' samples.

The rearrangement joins TRBV6-5 to TRBJ1-2; D is undetermined. There are 14 residues in the CDR3. Germline-derived CDR1 and CDR2 are MNHEY and SVGAGI. V dropped 2 bases and J dropped 4 bases, with 11 bases sitting between them. CDR3 bases: TGTGCCAGCAGTTACAGGGCTCGGCTCTATGGCTACACCTTC. Translated, it gives CASSYRARLYGYTF.

The chain links TRBV28 to TRBJ2-1; TRBD2 might be the D (6 bases). Per germline, CDR1 MDHEN and CDR2 SYDVKM. The V gene lost 8 bases and the J gene lost 8 bases, with 10 bases spanning the gap. The CDR3 length is 11 residues. The CDR3 DNA is TGTGCCAGCGGGGGGTGGGATGAGCAGTTCTTC. This sequence encodes CASGGWDEQFF.

The chain has TRBV4-1 and TRBJ2-7; D is perhaps TRBD2 (7 bases). Germline CDR1 MGHRA, CDR2 YSYEKL. Trimming cost V 1 base and J 2 bases, with 18 bases left between them. The CDR3 extends over 17 amino acids. The CDR3 DNA reads as TGCGCCAGCAGCCAAGCCGGGGGGCAGGGAGGTCCCTACGAGCAGTACTTC. Its protein product is CASSQAGGQGGPYEQYF.

The rearrangement uses TRBV11-3 and TRBJ2-2; TRBD2 agrees at 9 bases. Germline V gene sequence: CDR1 SGHNT, CDR2 YENEEA. J was trimmed by 5 bases and V by 8 bases; bases with no gene match: 9. This CDR3 is 15 amino acids long. CDR3 coding DNA: TGTGCCAGCTCCTTAGCGGGAGCGGGGACCGGGGAGCTGTTTTTT. As protein: CASSLAGAGTGELFF.

This chain uses TRBV6-1 with TRBJ1-2; D gene uncertain. The germline CDR1 and CDR2 sequences are MNHNS and SASEGT. Trimming stripped 4 bases from V and 4 bases from J, with 22 bases between. The CDR3 has 17 residues. DNA for the CDR3: TGTGCCAGCAGTGGGAGCCCGTCAGGAACCAGTCCCTATGGCTACACCTTC. Protein product: CASSGSPSGTSPYGYTF.

This chain links TRBV2 with TRBJ2-1, with TRBD1 as a possible D gene (5 bases). This CDR3 comprises 15 residues. Germline V gene lookup returns CDR1 SNHLY and CDR2 FYNNEI. The germline V and J ends were trimmed by 6 bases and 5 bases, with 17 bases remaining between them. For the CDR3, the DNA is TGTGCCAGCAGCCGGCCCCAGGGAATCGACAATGAGCAGTTCTTC. Residues: CASSRPQGIDNEQFF.

Worth noting for this clone: Germline and junction disagree at one end, which may indicate a read error. The rearrangement links TRBV30 to TRBJ1-5; no clear D. Germline CDR1 and CDR2: GTSNPN and SVGIG (reference sequence). CDR3 length: 15 amino acids. CDR3 bases: TGTGCCTGGAGCGCACTTTTGGGATCCAATCGGCCCCAGCATTTT. Its protein is CAWSALLGSNRPQHF.

The V and J genes are TRBV28 and TRBJ1-5, with TRBD1 matching 9 bases. J lost 3 bases, V lost 1 base, and 4 bases had no gene match. This CDR3 has 16 amino acids. Germline-derived CDR1 and CDR2 are MDHEN and SYDVKM. CDR3: CASSLSGTGYNQPQHF. In DNA, the CDR3 is TGTGCCAGCAGTTTATCCGGGACAGGGTACAATCAGCCCCAGCATTTT.

This clone was found a few times. V gene TRBV10-3 combines with J gene TRBJ1-1; 9 nucleotides match TRBD1. Germline lookup yields CDR1 ENHRY and CDR2 SYGVKD. Germline trimming cut 0 bases from V and 14 bases from J; bases unmatched to any gene: 10. The CDR3 loop spans 14 amino acids. The CDR3 reads CAISESGGTGLMFF. The DNA for the CDR3 is TGTGCCATCAGTGAGTCGGGCGGGACAGGGCTCATGTTCTTT.

V is TRBV4-3 and J is TRBJ2-1, with 13 bases aligning to TRBD2. The trim removed 2 bases at V and 1 base at J, leaving 11 bases unmatched. Germline V gives CDR1 LGHNA, CDR2 YSLEER. CDR3 size: 20 residues. CDR3 DNA: TGCGCCAGCAGCCAACACCTTTGGACTAGCGGGAGTACGTCCTACAATGAGCAGTTCTTC. As protein: CASSQHLWTSGSTSYNEQFF.

A note on this clone: Other DNA sequences of this sample code for an identical CDR3. J is TRBJ2-6 and V is TRBV19; D call uncertain. Trimming took 0 bases from V and 0 from J, leaving 3 bases between them. CDR1 and CDR2 (germline): LNHDA, SQIVND (reference sequence). The CDR3 loop spans 15 amino acids. As DNA, the CDR3 is TGTGCCAGTAGTATAGACCTCTCTGGGGCCAACGTCCTGACTTTC. It is translated as CASSIDLSGANVLTF. The entire variable domain, with the rest obtained from reference TRBV19 and TRBJ2-6, is as follows: DGGITQSPKYLFRKEGQNVTLSCEQNLNHDAMYWYRQDPGQGLRLIYYSQIVNDFQKGDIAEGYSVSREKKESFPLTVTSAQKNPTAFYLCASSIDLSGANVLTFGAGSRLTVL.

This clone came up once. V is TRBV15 and J is TRBJ2-5; D uncertain. CDR3 length equals 12 residues. V was pared by 0 bases and J by 5 bases, with 4 bases between. The V gene's germline CDR1 is LNHNV and CDR2 YYDKDF (reference sequence). DNA of the CDR3: TGTGCCACCAGCAGAGATCATGAGACCCAGTACTTC. As protein: CATSRDHETQYF.

Concerning this clone itself: Additional DNA sequences in this sample encode the identical CDR3. The rearrangement joins TRBV28 to TRBJ1-4; D is unresolved. The ends were cut back, 1 base at V and 6 bases at J, with 3 bases in the middle. This CDR3 is 12 amino acids long. CDR1 and CDR2 (germline): MDHEN, SYDVKM. The CDR3 here is CASSLSYEKLFF. DNA of the CDR3: TGTGCCAGCAGTTTATCTTATGAAAAACTGTTTTTT. The whole variable domain, filled in from reference TRBV28 and TRBJ1-4, reads DVKVTQSSRYLVKRTGEKVFLECVQDMDHENMFWYRQDPGLGLRLIYFSYDVKMKEKGDIPEGYSVSREKKERFSLILESASTNQTSMYLCASSLSYEKLFFGSGTQLSVL.

This clone was detected only a few times. J is TRBJ2-5 and V is TRBV7-2, with 12 bases matching TRBD2. Germline V lookup: CDR1 SGHTA, CDR2 FQGNSA. V lost 3 bases to trimming and J lost 4 bases; unmatched junction nucleotides: 3. This CDR3 is 15 amino acids long. CDR3 residues: CASSLTSGSGETQYF. The CDR3 nucleotides read TGTGCCAGCAGCTTGACTAGCGGGAGTGGAGAGACCCAGTACTTC.

The chain is built from TRBV19 and TRBJ2-1, with D perhaps given as TRBD1 or TRBD2 (5 bases each). The CDR3 spans 17 residues. The germline V and J ends were trimmed by 4 bases and 0 bases, with 16 bases remaining between them. Germline V gene data show CDR1 as LNHDA and CDR2 as SQIVND (reference sequence). In nucleotides, the CDR3 is TGTGCCAGTAGTACCCTGGGGGTAGGGAGCTCCTACAATGAGCAGTTCTTC. It is translated as CASSTLGVGSSYNEQFF.

The chain links TRBV18 to TRBJ2-6; TRBD1 is a possible D gene (5 bases). This CDR3 spans 18 amino acids. Germline assignment: CDR1 KGHSH and CDR2 LQKENI. The V and J ends lost 2 bases and 0 bases respectively, with 14 bases between them. CDR3 region: CASSPSQAASSGANVLTF. CDR3 sequence (DNA): TGTGCCAGCTCACCATCACAGGCGGCGAGCTCTGGGGCCAACGTCCTGACTTTC.

CDR3 region: CASSLRSSGTSSTDTQYF. For the CDR3, the DNA is TGTGCCAGCAGCCTCCGGTCTAGCGGAACCTCTAGCACAGATACGCAGTATTTT. J is TRBJ2-3 and V is TRBV11-2; 7 positions match TRBD2. V shed 5 bases, J shed 0 bases, and the junction held 14 bases outside the gene matches. This CDR3 has 18 residues. Looked up from germline, CDR1 is SGHAT and CDR2 is FQNNGV.

Turning to this clone: Distinct nucleotide sequences in the sample also encode this CDR3. The CDR3, as DNA: TGTGCCAGCAGCTTAACTCGAGAGACCCAGTACTTC. Its translation is CASSLTRETQYF. The J gene is TRBJ2-5, the V gene TRBV7-2; no definite D call. The CDR3 totals 12 residues. V dropped 2 bases and J dropped 4 bases, with 5 bases sitting between them. From germline, CDR1 is SGHTA and CDR2 FQGNSA.

This rearrangement joins TRBV5-1 to TRBJ2-5; D is uncertain. Trimming shortened V by 2 bases and J by 4 bases, and 12 bases separated the two germline ends. CDR3 length equals 14 residues. Germline V gene lookup returns CDR1 SGHRS and CDR2 YFSETQ. The CDR3 bases are TGCGCCAGCAGCTTCCTTTCAGGCCCAGAGACCCAGTACTTC. Protein: CASSFLSGPETQYF.

This clone was detected only once. The genes are TRBV4-3 and TRBJ1-2; maybe TRBD1 (6 bases). Germline CDR1 is LGHNA and CDR2 is YSLEER. This CDR3 is 17 amino acids long. V gave up 1 base and J gave up 4 bases, with 19 bases separating them. CDR3 in amino acids: CASSQVGSGAGSYGYTF. CDR3 nucleotides: TGCGCCAGCAGCCAAGTTGGGTCGGGGGCAGGGAGCTATGGCTACACCTTC.

The gene calls are TRBV6-5 and TRBJ1-1, with TRBD1 matching over 7 bases. J gave up 1 base and V 5 bases, and 7 bases lay outside the gene matches. This CDR3 region has 15 residues. From germline, CDR1 is MNHEY and CDR2 SVGAGI. The CDR3 reads CASSPRGTGNTEAFF. DNA of the CDR3: TGTGCCAGCAGTCCCAGGGGGACGGGGAACACTGAAGCTTTCTTT.

V and J are TRBV7-9 and TRBJ2-3; D perhaps matches TRBD2 (7 bases). CDR1 is SEHNR, CDR2 FQNEAQ, per germline (reference sequence). The ends were cut back, 7 bases at V and 4 bases at J, with 21 bases in the middle. This CDR3 region has 16 residues. CDR3 coding DNA: TGTGCCAGCATCCGAAGACGGGAAGGGGGGGCAGATACGCAGTATTTT. It specifies CASIRRREGGADTQYF.

The V gene is TRBV27, the J gene TRBJ1-1; the D gene is possibly TRBD1 (6 bases). The germline gives CDR1 MNHEY, CDR2 SMNVEV (reference sequence). Between the trimmed V and J ends, which lost 3 bases and 4 bases, there was a span of 9 bases. This CDR3 region has 13 residues. The CDR3 here is CASSFVQGTEAFF. The CDR3 region has the DNA TGTGCCAGCAGTTTCGTACAGGGCACTGAAGCTTTCTTT.

This chain links TRBV7-6 with TRBJ1-3, with a possible D match to TRBD1 (6 bases). V was clipped by 5 bases and J by 0 bases, with 14 bases between them. The CDR3 runs 16 residues. The V gene's germline CDR1 is SGHVS and CDR2 FNYEAQ. This chain's CDR3 is CASSTGQSSSGNTIYF. CDR3 coding DNA: TGTGCCAGCAGCACAGGACAGTCCAGCTCTGGAAACACCATATATTTT.

The chain recombines TRBV9 with TRBJ2-3; D unclear. The CDR3 extends over 14 amino acids. Germline V gene data show CDR1 as SGDLS and CDR2 as YYNGEE. V dropped 1 base and J dropped 5 bases, with 11 bases sitting between them. In DNA, the CDR3 is TGTGCCAGCAGCGTAAGGCCTGGGGAAGATACGCAGTATTTT. Translation: CASSVRPGEDTQYF.

This clone was seen a few times. Here the CDR3 reads CASGGTGRKAFF. The CDR3 region has the DNA TGTGCCAGTGGGGGGACAGGGCGGAAAGCTTTCTTT. The V call is TRBV19, the J call TRBJ1-1; 9 nucleotides agree with TRBD1. The CDR3 is 12 residues long. The ends lost 8 bases at V and 9 bases at J; junction bases unmatched: 7. The germline V gene encodes CDR1 LNHDA and CDR2 SQIVND (reference sequence).

The chain links TRBV2 to TRBJ2-3; TRBD1 aligns across 7 bases. In germline, CDR1 is SNHLY, CDR2 FYNNEI. J gave up 6 bases and V 4 bases, and 7 bases lay outside the gene matches. The CDR3 totals 14 residues. The CDR3 protein is CASSGRGNADTQYF. CDR3 coding DNA: TGTGCCAGCAGTGGCAGGGGGAACGCGGATACGCAGTATTTT.

Note on this clone: Other nucleotide sequences in the sample specify the same CDR3. The chain uses TRBV5-1 and TRBJ2-7, with D perhaps matching TRBD1 (5 bases). CDR1 is SGHRS and CDR2 is YFSETQ in the germline V gene. Trimming pared 1 base from V and 0 bases from J, leaving 8 bases between. This CDR3 is built from 14 residues. CDR3 residues: CASSLTGSSYEQYF. Written as DNA, the CDR3 is TGCGCCAGCAGCTTGACAGGCAGCTCCTACGAGCAGTACTTC.

The chain joins TRBV2 to TRBJ1-5; D unclear. CDR3 size: 11 residues. V shed 1 base and J shed 9 bases, with 4 bases lying between them. CDR1 and CDR2 (germline): SNHLY, FYNNEI. CDR3 loop: CASSEEGPQHF. DNA for the CDR3: TGTGCCAGCAGTGAAGAGGGGCCCCAGCATTTT.

V and J are TRBV28 and TRBJ2-7; TRBD2 agrees at 8 bases. The CDR3 contains 14 residues. The J segment lost 0 bases and the V segment lost 8 bases, leaving 6 bases of the junction unmatched. Looked up from germline, CDR1 is MDHEN and CDR2 is SYDVKM. The CDR3 here is CASSGRGSSYEQYF. The DNA of the CDR3 is TGTGCCAGCTCCGGGAGGGGAAGCTCCTACGAGCAGTACTTC.

This chain links TRBV10-3 with TRBJ2-3; TRBD2 agrees at 7 bases. J gave up 1 base and V 4 bases, and 2 bases lay outside the gene matches. The V gene's germline CDR1 is ENHRY and CDR2 SYGVKD. This CDR3 has 14 amino acids. In DNA, the CDR3 is TGTGCCATCAGTGCGGGGGGAGGCACAGATACGCAGTATTTT. It is translated as CAISAGGGTDTQYF.